The clone carrying this T cell receptor (beta chain) has more than one count but fewer than ten. The data originate from a study of identical twins. This CDR3 comprises 18 residues. A universal primer site was created by template switching, with the cDNA bearing unique molecular identifiers. One entry per CDR3 protein results from TCRdb running MiXCR on the 5' RACE reads. This sample has about 570,000 distinct CDR3 sequences, with nearly 10% found just once. A further study also used this sample, focusing on yellow fever vaccine responses in identical twins.

Input material: PBMCs. The chain carries TRBV21-1 and TRBJ2-1; the listed D gene, TRBD1, was not tested against the DNA. TRBV21-1 is described as a pseudogene. The TCR sequence derives from a woman aged 18-35 years in good health. The CDR3 DNA follows: TGTGCCAGCAGCAAACTCCGGGACAGGGGCCTGATCGGGAATGAGCAGTTCTTC. Translation gives CASSKLRDRGLIGNEQFF.